These 24 T cell receptor beta chains were sequenced from one sample in a study of blood T cell repertoires in COVID-19 (dated by TCRdb to 2018 to 2020). Libraries were prepared through the immunoSEQ multiplex PCR assay. As stored in TCRdb, this immuneACCESS dataset retains in-frame rearrangements with V and J assigned. A fraction of the clones does not appear; measured against another copy, unresolved V genes explain less than half of the discrepancy, and the remainder lacks a known reason. This sample gives 130,000 to 150,000 clones in total; around 81% of them show up just once. Roughly 8.2% of the sample comes from the top ten. The sample taken for sequencing was peripheral blood. The receptor set was obtained from a human donor in a cohort sampled during active COVID-19.

The V gene is TRBV7-9, the J gene TRBJ2-1; 7 bases map to TRBD1. The CDR3 is 12 residues long. The junction had 2 bases not matched to a gene; V was cut back by 4 bases and J by 8 bases. From germline, CDR1 is SEHNR and CDR2 FQNEAQ (reference sequence). The CDR3 DNA is TGTGCCAGCAGCTCAGGGGGTTATGAGCAGTTCTTC. Its protein is CASSSGGYEQFF.

The chain employs TRBV4-2 and TRBJ2-6, with D tentatively TRBD1 (6 bases). CDR3 length: 21 residues. Germline assignment: CDR1 LGHNA and CDR2 YNFKEQ. Trimming took 3 bases from V and 1 from J, leaving 25 bases between them. CDR3 sequence: CASSHRVGAKGVWSGANVLTF. In DNA, the CDR3 is TGTGCCAGCAGCCATAGGGTGGGGGCTAAGGGGGTGTGGTCTGGGGCCAACGTCCTGACTTTC.

This chain connects TRBV24-1 to TRBJ2-1, with TRBD1 matching over 8 bases. CDR1 and CDR2 from the germline V gene are KGHDR and SFDVKD. This CDR3 is 15 amino acids long. The ends lost 9 bases at V and 6 bases at J; junction bases unmatched: 12. This CDR3 is CATGDSGTGANEQFF. The CDR3 nucleotides read TGTGCCACCGGGGACTCCGGGACAGGAGCCAATGAGCAGTTCTTC.

A single count supports this clone. This chain connects TRBV7-9 to TRBJ1-4; the D gene is possibly TRBD1 (5 bases). CDR1 SEHNR and CDR2 FQNEAQ come from the germline V gene (reference sequence). The CDR3 covers 15 residues. Between the trimmed V and J ends, which lost 4 bases and 0 bases, there was a span of 9 bases. CDR3 in DNA: TGTGCCAGCAGCTCGACAGCGTCAACTAATGAAAAACTGTTTTTT. Encoded protein: CASSSTASTNEKLFF. The complete variable domain, with remaining parts taken from reference TRBV7-9 and TRBJ1-4, reads DTGVSQNPRHKITKRGQNVTFRCDPISEHNRLYWYRQTLGQGPEFLTYFQNEAQLEKSRLLSDRFSAERPKGSFSTLEIQRTEQGDSAMYLCASSSTASTNEKLFFGSGTQLSVL.

CDR3 bases: TGTGCCAGCAGTTCCCAGGGGGCCAGGGCTTACGAGCAGTACTTC. It translates to CASSSQGARAYEQYF. The chain joins TRBV28 to TRBJ2-7, with 8 positions matching TRBD1. This CDR3 has 15 amino acids. V shed 4 bases and J 4 bases; nucleotides not matched to a gene: 9. Germline values: CDR1 MDHEN, CDR2 SYDVKM. The full variable domain, its missing parts supplied by reference TRBV28 and TRBJ2-7, is DVKVTQSSRYLVKRTGEKVFLECVQDMDHENMFWYRQDPGLGLRLIYFSYDVKMKEKGDIPEGYSVSREKKERFSLILESASTNQTSMYLCASSSQGARAYEQYFGPGTRLTVT.

The chain joins TRBV7-2 to TRBJ1-1; D uncertain. With 1 base removed from V and 1 base from J, the gap between germline ends came to 16 bases. Germline V gives CDR1 SGHTA, CDR2 FQGNSA. The CDR3 has 17 amino acids. The CDR3: CASSLGLSFGENTEAFF. DNA of the CDR3: TGTGCCAGCAGCTTAGGTTTGAGTTTCGGAGAGAACACTGAAGCTTTCTTT.

The J gene is TRBJ2-1, the V gene TRBV2, with TRBD2 matching over 9 bases. CDR3 length: 14 residues. Germline values: CDR1 SNHLY, CDR2 FYNNEI. Losses at the gene ends were 8 bases for V and 4 bases for J; bases not matched to a gene: 6. This chain's CDR3 is CASHGGRAYNEQFF. The CDR3 nucleotides are TGTGCCAGCCATGGCGGGAGGGCTTACAATGAGCAGTTCTTC.

A few counts support this clone. The chain uses TRBV7-3 and TRBJ2-7; TRBD2 matches 8 bases. The CDR3 loop spans 15 amino acids. The J segment lost 3 bases and the V segment lost 5 bases, leaving 9 bases of the junction unmatched. CDR1 and CDR2 (germline): SGHTA, FQGTGA. The CDR3 reads CASSRFPGLDYEQYF. The CDR3 DNA follows: TGTGCCAGCAGCCGATTCCCGGGACTAGACTACGAGCAGTACTTC.

The chain links TRBV4-1 to TRBJ2-2, with 7 bases aligning to TRBD1. The CDR3 has 15 residues. The J segment lost 3 bases and the V segment lost 4 bases, leaving 5 bases of the junction unmatched. The V gene's germline CDR1 is MGHRA and CDR2 YSYEKL. CDR3 nucleotides: TGCGCCAGCAGCCGACGACAGGGTGACACCGGGGAGCTGTTTTTT. This encodes CASSRRQGDTGELFF.

This clone was seen only a few times. CDR3 sequence (DNA): TGTGCCAGCAGCTTCTCTAGCGGGCCAACCTACGAGCAGTACTTC. Its translation is CASSFSSGPTYEQYF. The chain employs TRBV7-2 and TRBJ2-7, with 8 bases matching TRBD2. The CDR3 sequence is 15 residues long. The germline V gene encodes CDR1 SGHTA and CDR2 FQGNSA. Trimming at V came to 3 bases and at J to 2 bases, leaving 6 bases not matched to a gene.

Details on this clone: Different DNA sequences within this sample yield the same CDR3. The chain couples TRBV28 to TRBJ1-2, with TRBD1 matching 7 bases. This CDR3 is 13 amino acids long. The V segment lost 3 bases and the J segment 3 bases; nucleotides outside the gene matches: 1. Germline CDR1 and CDR2: MDHEN and SYDVKM. This CDR3 reads CASSFRGHYGYTF. CDR3 DNA: TGTGCCAGCAGTTTTAGGGGGCACTATGGCTACACCTTC.

V gene TRBV28 combines with J gene TRBJ1-1; TRBD1 matches at 8 bases. The CDR3 has 14 residues. The trim removed 10 bases at V and 1 base at J, leaving 8 bases unmatched. CDR1 is MDHEN, CDR2 SYDVKM, per germline. CDR3: CATKLGQANTEAFF. The CDR3 bases are TGTGCCACCAAGTTGGGACAGGCGAACACTGAAGCTTTCTTT.

The chain is built from TRBV28 and TRBJ2-7; TRBD2 matches 10 bases. V lost 3 bases, J lost 6 bases, and 2 bases stayed unmatched. This CDR3 is 13 amino acids long. In germline, CDR1 is MDHEN, CDR2 SYDVKM. DNA for the CDR3: TGTGCCAGCAGTTTTAGCGGGAGGCGCGAGCAGTACTTC. It is translated as CASSFSGRREQYF.

The gene calls are TRBV15 and TRBJ2-7, with TRBD2 as a possible D gene (6 bases). Germline lookup yields CDR1 LNHNV and CDR2 YYDKDF (reference sequence). The CDR3 is 13 residues long. V gave up 4 bases and J gave up 0 bases, with 7 bases separating them. CDR3 loop: CATSKRASYEQYF. DNA for the CDR3: TGTGCCACCAGCAAGCGGGCCTCCTACGAGCAGTACTTC.

The V gene is TRBV29-1, the J gene TRBJ2-7; 12 bases align to TRBD1. V lost 6 bases and J lost 7; bases outside the gene matches: 13. Germline V gene lookup returns CDR1 SQVTM and CDR2 ANQGSEA. The CDR3 is made up of 15 amino acids. CDR3 sequence (DNA): TGCAGCGTGCCGGGACAGGGGGCGCCAGGAAGGGAGCAGTACTTC. Translating it yields CSVPGQGAPGREQYF.

The chain joins TRBV20-1 to TRBJ1-2; D gene ambiguous. Germline-derived CDR1 and CDR2 are DFQATT and SNEGSKA (reference sequence). The CDR3 runs to 11 residues. V lost 5 bases, J lost 12 bases, and 16 bases lay in between. CDR3 in DNA: TGCAGTGCTTTCGCCCAACTGGGAGACACCTTC. Translation: CSAFAQLGDTF.

This chain uses TRBV19 with TRBJ2-3; the match to TRBD1 covers 9 bases. This CDR3 contains 18 residues. V dropped 5 bases and J dropped 7; count of bases not matched to a gene: 19. The germline V gene encodes CDR1 LNHDA and CDR2 SQIVND (reference sequence). The CDR3 DNA reads as TGTGCCAGTAGTGTCCCGGGACAGGGCCCCACACCATCCAATACGCAGTATTTT. It yields the protein CASSVPGQGPTPSNTQYF.

Concerning this clone: The identical CDR3 is also encoded by other nucleotide sequences in the sample. J is TRBJ1-2 and V is TRBV12-3 or TRBV12-4; TRBD1 might be the D (5 bases). Trimming left V 7 bases short and J 2 bases short, with 11 bases between. CDR3 length equals 13 residues. The CDR3 nucleotides read TGTGCCAGCACCCCGGGGGGGAACTATGGCTACACCTTC. Its protein is CASTPGGNYGYTF.

V is TRBV24-1 and J is TRBJ2-7; a possible D gene is TRBD1 (5 bases). The CDR3 covers 13 residues. Germline CDR1 KGHDR, CDR2 SFDVKD. The V end lost 3 bases, the J end lost 2 bases, and 7 bases lay between the germline ends. This chain's CDR3 is CATSDGQTYEQYF. The CDR3, as DNA: TGTGCCACCAGTGATGGACAAACCTACGAGCAGTACTTC.

V usage is TRBV4-3 and J usage is TRBJ2-7; TRBD2 might be the D (6 bases). This CDR3 has 15 amino acids. Trimming shortened V by 6 bases and J by 4 bases, and 19 bases separated the two germline ends. Germline V lookup: CDR1 LGHNA, CDR2 YSLEER. The CDR3 nucleotides are TGCGCCAGCAGTCCAAGATTGGGGGGACTGTACGAGCAGTACTTC. Amino acids: CASSPRLGGLYEQYF.

The chain combines TRBV19 with TRBJ2-3; D possibly corresponds to TRBD1 (6 bases). CDR1 and CDR2 from the germline V gene are LNHDA and SQIVND (reference sequence). This CDR3 has 15 amino acids. With 8 bases removed from V and 1 base from J, the gap between germline ends came to 16 bases. CDR3 sequence reads: CASSWGPGGTDTQYF. DNA for the CDR3: TGTGCCAGTTCCTGGGGGCCTGGGGGCACAGATACGCAGTATTTT.

This clone is a singleton in its sample. The rearrangement links TRBV18 to TRBJ2-7; weak D call: TRBD1 (5 bases). Germline lookup yields CDR1 KGHSH and CDR2 LQKENI. With 6 bases removed from V and 6 bases from J, the gap between germline ends came to 21 bases. The length of the CDR3 is 15 residues. The DNA for the CDR3 is TGTGCCAGCTCGTTGGGGCAGGGAAACGGCCTCGAGCAGTACTTC. This translates into CASSLGQGNGLEQYF.

The chain uses TRBV28 and TRBJ1-1, with TRBD1 matching over 8 bases. Trimming cost V 4 bases and J 1 base; bases outside gene matches: 5. This CDR3 is built from 15 residues. Germline CDR1 and CDR2: MDHEN and SYDVKM. The CDR3 coding sequence is TGTGCCAGCAGTTCGTACAGGGGGGGGAACACTGAAGCTTTCTTT. Its translation is CASSSYRGGNTEAFF.

The gene calls are TRBV11-3 and TRBJ2-7, with D perhaps TRBD1 (6 bases). This CDR3 contains 13 residues. Trimming cost V 3 bases and J 6 bases, with 12 bases left between them. In germline, CDR1 is SGHNT, CDR2 YENEEA. Here the CDR3 DNA reads TGTGCCAGCAGCTTCGGCAGGGGACGCGAGCAGTACTTC. Its translation is CASSFGRGREQYF.